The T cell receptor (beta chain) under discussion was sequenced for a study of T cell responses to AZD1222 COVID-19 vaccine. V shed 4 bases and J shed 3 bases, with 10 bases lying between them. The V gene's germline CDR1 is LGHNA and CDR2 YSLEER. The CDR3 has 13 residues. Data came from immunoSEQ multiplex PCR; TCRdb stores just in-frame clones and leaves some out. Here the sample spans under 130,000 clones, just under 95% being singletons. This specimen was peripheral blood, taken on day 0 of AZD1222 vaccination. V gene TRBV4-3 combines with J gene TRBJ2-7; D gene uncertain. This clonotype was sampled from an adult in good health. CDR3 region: CASSRTSGYEQYF. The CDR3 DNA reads TGCGCCAGCAGCCGGACGTCTGGCTACGAGCAGTACTTC.